A selection of T cell receptor beta chains follows, all from one sample in a study of blood T cell repertoires in COVID-19. TCRdb's copy holds only in-frame clones and misses some; the assay was immunoSEQ multiplex PCR. The sample has about 230,000 clones, 86% seen once. The sequenced sample consisted of peripheral blood. These receptors all stem from a man aged 45-65 years with COVID-19, enrolled during active disease. Each CDR3 is given with its conserved first and last residue. A D gene is named only where the DNA matches it firmly. Some rows mark clone size as missing; the rest say once, few, many or name a class of expanded clone.

v_call,j_call,d_call,clone_size,cdr3_aa,cdr3_nt
TRBV6-6,TRBJ1-3,.,.,CASSYGDSSNGNTIYF,TGTGCCAGCAGTTACGGCGACAGTTCTAATGGAAACACCATATATTTT
TRBV19,TRBJ2-1,TRBD2,.,CASSPGLDFSSSYNEQFF,TGTGCCAGTAGCCCGGGACTAGATTTTTCCTCCTCCTACAATGAGCAGTTCTTC
TRBV5-6,TRBJ1-4,.,.,CASSLSQASPNEKLFF,TGTGCCAGCAGCTTGTCACAGGCGTCCCCTAATGAAAAACTGTTTTTT
TRBV9,TRBJ2-7,.,.,CASSVDPSSSYEQYF,TGTGCCAGCAGCGTAGATCCTAGCTCCTCCTACGAGCAGTACTTC
TRBV6-4,TRBJ2-1,TRBD2,.,CASSAGGPVNEQFF,TGTGCCAGCAGTGCGGGGGGACCCGTCAATGAGCAGTTCTTC
TRBV28,TRBJ1-6,TRBD1,.,CASSATGNSYNSPLHF,TGTGCCAGCAGTGCGACAGGGAACTCCTATAATTCACCCCTCCACTTT
TRBV4-1,TRBJ2-3,.,.,CASSQGQVSTDTQYF,TGCGCCAGCAGCCAAGGACAGGTTAGCACAGATACGCAGTATTTT
TRBV7-9,TRBJ2-1,TRBD2,.,CASSQREGIAGTNEQFF,TGTGCCAGCAGCCAGCGGGAGGGAATAGCGGGAACTAATGAGCAGTTCTTC
TRBV19,TRBJ2-1,TRBD2,.,CASRRGTSGRGHPFF,TGTGCCAGTAGGCGGGGGACTAGCGGGAGAGGTCATCCGTTCTTC
TRBV27,TRBJ2-2,.,few,CASTREVNTGELFF,TGTGCCAGCACCAGGGAGGTCAACACCGGGGAGCTGTTTTTT
TRBV12-3/TRBV12-4,TRBJ1-5,TRBD1,once,CASSDRGRQPQHF,TGTGCCAGCAGTGACAGGGGGAGGCAGCCCCAGCATTTT
TRBV29-1,TRBJ2-7,.,.,CSVVGLEGVYEQYF,TGCAGCGTTGTGGGACTCGAAGGGGTGTACGAGCAGTACTTC
TRBV5-4,TRBJ1-1,.,few,CASSLGGSPEAFF,TGTGCCAGCAGCTTGGGAGGATCCCCTGAAGCTTTCTTT
TRBV10-3,TRBJ2-1,TRBD2,.,CAISWLAGGQNEQFF,TGTGCCATCAGCTGGTTAGCGGGAGGCCAGAATGAGCAGTTCTTC
TRBV7-2,TRBJ2-5,TRBD2,.,CASSLGLAGDSWWQETQYF,TGTGCCAGCAGCTTAGGACTAGCGGGAGATAGTTGGTGGCAAGAGACCCAGTACTTC
TRBV10-3,TRBJ2-2,.,few,CAISKLQGTAGELFF,TGTGCCATCAGTAAACTACAGGGTACCGCCGGGGAGCTGTTTTTT
TRBV4-2,TRBJ2-3,TRBD2,.,CASSQASGGNTDTQYF,TGTGCCAGCAGCCAAGCTAGCGGGGGGAACACAGATACGCAGTATTTT
TRBV5-1,TRBJ1-5,.,.,CASALRGNQPQHF,TGCGCCAGCGCCCTTCGGGGCAATCAGCCCCAGCATTTT
TRBV7-2,TRBJ1-6,.,.,CASSLESFSVSPLHF,TGTGCCAGCAGCTTAGAGAGTTTTTCCGTTTCACCCCTCCACTTT
TRBV3-1/TRBV3-2,TRBJ1-1,.,.,CASSQIVDTEAFF,TGTGCCAGCAGCCAAATAGTGGACACTGAAGCTTTCTTT
TRBV5-6,TRBJ1-1,TRBD1,.,CASSRGQGPFNREAFF,TGTGCCAGCAGCAGAGGACAGGGACCCTTTAACAGGGAAGCTTTCTTT
TRBV19,TRBJ2-1,TRBD2,.,CASSAMGGSGDEQFF,TGTGCCAGTAGTGCAATGGGCGGGAGCGGCGATGAGCAGTTCTTC
TRBV7-6,TRBJ1-1,.,once,CASSQRPGLDTEAFF,TGTGCCAGCAGCCAACGCCCAGGGTTGGACACTGAAGCTTTCTTT
TRBV9,TRBJ2-7,.,few,CASSTALAPYEQYF,TGTGCCAGCAGCACCGCTCTAGCGCCGTACGAGCAGTACTTC
TRBV7-9,TRBJ1-2,.,.,CASSLTPENTGYTF,TGTGCCAGCAGCCTCACCCCCGAAAACACTGGCTACACCTTC
TRBV19,TRBJ2-7,TRBD2,.,CASTPGLASYEQYF,TGTGCCAGTACCCCGGGACTAGCGTCCTACGAGCAGTACTTC
TRBV7-9,TRBJ2-2,.,once,CASSPPGGLGTGELFF,TGTGCCAGCAGCCCCCCCGGGGGGCTAGGAACCGGGGAGCTGTTTTTT
TRBV27,TRBJ2-2,.,.,CASSPPGLTNTGELFF,TGTGCCAGCAGTCCTCCGGGACTGACGAACACCGGGGAGCTGTTTTTT
TRBV10-1,TRBJ1-5,TRBD1,.,CASKVGSRPGQGKYSNQPQHF,TGCGCCAGCAAAGTGGGATCCCGACCGGGACAGGGCAAATATAGCAATCAGCCCCAGCATTTT
TRBV7-2,TRBJ2-5,.,.,CASSSTLGQQETQYF,TGTGCCAGCAGCTCAACCCTAGGACAGCAAGAGACCCAGTACTTC
TRBV9,TRBJ2-1,TRBD1,.,CASSVGRRQGNNEQFF,TGTGCCAGCAGCGTAGGGCGCCGACAGGGCAACAATGAGCAGTTCTTC
TRBV5-1,TRBJ1-4,TRBD1,.,CASSFGTANEKLFF,TGCGCCAGCAGCTTCGGGACAGCAAATGAAAAACTGTTTTTT
TRBV6-2/TRBV6-3,TRBJ1-3,.,.,CASNPRPGNGNTIYF,TGTGCCAGCAACCCCCGACCGGGGAACGGAAACACCATATATTTT
TRBV28,TRBJ2-7,.,.,CASKGLIHEQYF,TGTGCCAGCAAGGGGCTCATCCACGAGCAGTACTTC
TRBV5-1,TRBJ2-2,.,once,CASSPARGWDTGELFF,TGCGCCAGCAGTCCCGCCCGGGGATGGGACACCGGGGAGCTGTTTTTT
TRBV10-3,TRBJ2-3,.,.,CAISAGNTDTQYF,TGTGCCATCAGTGCGGGGAACACAGATACGCAGTATTTT
TRBV10-3,TRBJ1-6,TRBD1,.,CAISAWDRVNSPLHF,TGTGCCATCAGTGCTTGGGACAGGGTGAATTCACCCCTCCACTTT
TRBV30,TRBJ2-5,TRBD1,.,CAWGTGETQYF,TGTGCCTGGGGGACAGGCGAGACCCAGTACTTC
TRBV28,TRBJ1-1,.,.,CASRGQSQNTEAFF,TGTGCCAGCAGGGGACAATCCCAGAACACTGAAGCTTTCTTT
TRBV19,TRBJ1-3,TRBD1,few,CASSFGDRGSGNTIYF,TGTGCCAGTAGTTTCGGAGACAGGGGCTCTGGAAACACCATATATTTT
TRBV3-1/TRBV3-2,TRBJ1-6,.,.,CASSQHPSSYNSPLHF,TGTGCCAGCAGCCAACACCCGAGCTCCTATAATTCACCCCTCCACTTT
TRBV6-5,TRBJ2-2,TRBD1,.,CASRTGTETGELFF,TGTGCCAGCAGAACCGGGACAGAAACCGGGGAGCTGTTTTTT
TRBV5-4,TRBJ2-7,TRBD1,.,CASSLPGQGREQYF,TGTGCCAGCAGCTTGCCGGGACAGGGGCGCGAGCAGTACTTC
TRBV29-1,TRBJ2-1,.,.,CSTTQSSYNEQFF,TGCAGCACGACTCAGAGCTCCTACAATGAGCAGTTCTTC
TRBV19,TRBJ1-3,.,.,CASTSRAGNTIYF,TGTGCCAGCACCTCCCGAGCAGGAAACACCATATATTTT
TRBV10-2,TRBJ2-2,TRBD2,.,CASNELAGGTGELFF,TGCGCCAGCAACGAACTAGCGGGGGGGACCGGGGAGCTGTTTTTT
TRBV5-1,TRBJ2-1,TRBD2,.,CASSLAGDNEQFF,TGCGCCAGCAGCTTAGCGGGAGACAATGAGCAGTTCTTC
TRBV27,TRBJ2-2,.,.,CASSFRVPTGELFF,TGTGCCAGCAGTTTCAGGGTTCCCACCGGGGAGCTGTTTTTT
TRBV5-4,TRBJ2-1,.,.,CASSPGSRDNEQFF,TGTGCCAGCAGTCCCGGTAGTCGGGACAATGAGCAGTTCTTC
TRBV30,TRBJ1-1,.,.,CAWTGIGEAFF,TGTGCCTGGACAGGGATCGGTGAAGCTTTCTTT
TRBV6-5,TRBJ1-4,.,.,CASSYSVTAINEKLFF,TGTGCCAGCAGTTACTCGGTGACAGCAATTAATGAAAAACTGTTTTTT
TRBV5-1,TRBJ2-1,TRBD2,few,CASSSPGLAAVYEQFF,TGCGCCAGCAGCTCACCTGGACTAGCGGCCGTATATGAGCAGTTCTTC
TRBV2,TRBJ1-1,TRBD1,.,CASSEGTGEYTEAFF,TGTGCCAGCAGTGAAGGGACAGGTGAATACACTGAAGCTTTCTTT
TRBV12-3/TRBV12-4,TRBJ1-4,.,.,CATGKTNEKLFF,TGTGCTACAGGGAAAACTAATGAAAAACTGTTTTTT
TRBV2,TRBJ1-2,TRBD1,.,CASRIGTGYGYTF,TGTGCCAGCCGGATTGGGACAGGCTATGGCTACACCTTC
TRBV19,TRBJ1-5,.,.,CASSRGGGNQPQHF,TGTGCCAGTAGTCGGGGGGGAGGTAATCAGCCCCAGCATTTT
TRBV2,TRBJ2-2,.,.,CASSDTSRNTGELFF,TGTGCCAGCAGTGATACCTCCAGGAACACCGGGGAGCTGTTTTTT
TRBV4-2,TRBJ1-2,.,.,CASSRRANGLPEGYTF,TGTGCCAGCAGCCGACGGGCCAACGGACTGCCAGAGGGCTACACCTTC